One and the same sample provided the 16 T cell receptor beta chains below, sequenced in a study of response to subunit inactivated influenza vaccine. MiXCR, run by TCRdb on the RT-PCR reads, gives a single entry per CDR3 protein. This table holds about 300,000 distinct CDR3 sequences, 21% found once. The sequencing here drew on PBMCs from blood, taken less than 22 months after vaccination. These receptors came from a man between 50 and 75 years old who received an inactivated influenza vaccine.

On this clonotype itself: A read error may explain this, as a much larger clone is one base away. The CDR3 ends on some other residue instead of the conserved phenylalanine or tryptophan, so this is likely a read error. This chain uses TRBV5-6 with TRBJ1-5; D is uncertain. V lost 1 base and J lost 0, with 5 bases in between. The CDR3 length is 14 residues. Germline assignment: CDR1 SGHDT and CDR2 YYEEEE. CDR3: CASSLFGSNQPQHS. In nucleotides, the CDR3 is TGTGCCAGCAGCTTGTTCGGTAGCAATCAGCCCCAGCATTCT.

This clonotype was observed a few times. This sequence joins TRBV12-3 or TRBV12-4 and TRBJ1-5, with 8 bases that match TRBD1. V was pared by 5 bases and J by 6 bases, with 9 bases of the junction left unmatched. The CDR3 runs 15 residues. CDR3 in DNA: TGTGCCAGCAGTCTTGGGACAGGCGGAATTCAGCCCCAGCATTTT. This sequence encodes CASSLGTGGIQPQHF.

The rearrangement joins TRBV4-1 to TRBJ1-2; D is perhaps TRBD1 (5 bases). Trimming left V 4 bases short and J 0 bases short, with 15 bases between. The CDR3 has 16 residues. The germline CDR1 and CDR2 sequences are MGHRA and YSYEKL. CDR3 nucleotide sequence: TGCGCCAGCAGCCCACCCGGGACGGGAGCTAACTATGGCTACACCTTC. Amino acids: CASSPPGTGANYGYTF.

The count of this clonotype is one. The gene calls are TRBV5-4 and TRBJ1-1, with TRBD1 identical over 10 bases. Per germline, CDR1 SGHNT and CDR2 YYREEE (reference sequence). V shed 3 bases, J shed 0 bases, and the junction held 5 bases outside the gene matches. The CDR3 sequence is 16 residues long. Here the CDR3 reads CASSSRDRGLNTEAFF. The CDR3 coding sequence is TGTGCCAGCAGCTCCCGGGACAGGGGCCTGAACACTGAAGCTTTCTTT.

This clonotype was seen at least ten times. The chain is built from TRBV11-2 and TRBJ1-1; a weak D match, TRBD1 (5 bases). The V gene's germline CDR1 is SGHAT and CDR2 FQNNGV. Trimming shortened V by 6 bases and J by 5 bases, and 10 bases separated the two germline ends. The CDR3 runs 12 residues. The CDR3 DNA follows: TGTGCCAGCAGGGAACAGGTAACTGAAGCTTTCTTT. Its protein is CASREQVTEAFF.

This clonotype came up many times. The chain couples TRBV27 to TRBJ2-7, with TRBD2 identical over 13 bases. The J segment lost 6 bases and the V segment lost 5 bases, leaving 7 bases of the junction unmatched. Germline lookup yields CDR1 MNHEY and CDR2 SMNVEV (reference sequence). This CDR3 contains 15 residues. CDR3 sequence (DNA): TGTGCCAGCAGTCCGTGGACTAGCGGGAGTTCCGAGCAGTACTTC. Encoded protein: CASSPWTSGSSEQYF.

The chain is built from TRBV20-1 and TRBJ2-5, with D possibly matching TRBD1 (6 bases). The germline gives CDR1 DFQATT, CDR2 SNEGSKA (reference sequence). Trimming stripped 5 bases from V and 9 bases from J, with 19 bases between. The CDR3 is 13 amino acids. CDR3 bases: TGCAGTGCTGCAAACAGGGACCCCAGGGCCCAGTACTTC. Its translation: CSAANRDPRAQYF.

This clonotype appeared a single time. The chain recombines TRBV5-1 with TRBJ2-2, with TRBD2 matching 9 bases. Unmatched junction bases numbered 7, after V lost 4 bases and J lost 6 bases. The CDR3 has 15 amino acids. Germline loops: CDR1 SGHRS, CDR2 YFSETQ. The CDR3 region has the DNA TGCGCCAGCAGCACCACCGCGGGGGGGCCCGGGGAGCTGTTTTTT. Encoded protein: CASSTTAGGPGELFF.

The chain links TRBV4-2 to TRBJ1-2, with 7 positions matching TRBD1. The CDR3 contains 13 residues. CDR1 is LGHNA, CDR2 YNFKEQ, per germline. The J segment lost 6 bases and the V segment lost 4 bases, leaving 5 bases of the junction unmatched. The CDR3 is CASSRNQGDGYTF. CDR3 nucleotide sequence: TGTGCCAGCAGCCGGAATCAGGGGGATGGCTACACCTTC.

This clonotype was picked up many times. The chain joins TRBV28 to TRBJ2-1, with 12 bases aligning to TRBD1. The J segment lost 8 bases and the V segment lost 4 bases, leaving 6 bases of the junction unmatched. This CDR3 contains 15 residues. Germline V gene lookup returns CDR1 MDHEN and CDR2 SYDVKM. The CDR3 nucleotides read TGTGCCAGCAGTTCGGGGACAGGGGGCAGGGATGAGCAGTTCTTC. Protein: CASSSGTGGRDEQFF.

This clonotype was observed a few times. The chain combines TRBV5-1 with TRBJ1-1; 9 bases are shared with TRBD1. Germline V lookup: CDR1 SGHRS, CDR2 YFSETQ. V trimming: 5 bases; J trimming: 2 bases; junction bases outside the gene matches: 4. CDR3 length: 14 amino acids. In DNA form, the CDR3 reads TGCGCCAGCAGACAGGGGGCGGAAAACACTGAAGCTTTCTTT. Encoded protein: CASRQGAENTEAFF.

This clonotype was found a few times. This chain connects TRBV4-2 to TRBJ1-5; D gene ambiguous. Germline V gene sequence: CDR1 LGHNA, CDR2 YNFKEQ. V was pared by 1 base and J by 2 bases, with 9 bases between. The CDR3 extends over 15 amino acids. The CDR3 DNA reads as TGTGCCAGCAGCCAAGTGGCTCGTGGCAATCAGCCCCAGCATTTT. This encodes CASSQVARGNQPQHF.

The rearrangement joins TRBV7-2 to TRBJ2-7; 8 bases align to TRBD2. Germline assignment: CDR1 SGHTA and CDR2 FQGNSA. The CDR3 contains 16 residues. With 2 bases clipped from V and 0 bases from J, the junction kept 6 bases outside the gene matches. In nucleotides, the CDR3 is TGTGCCAGCAGCTTAAGTCCACTAGCGGACTCCTACGAGCAGTACTTC. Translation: CASSLSPLADSYEQYF.

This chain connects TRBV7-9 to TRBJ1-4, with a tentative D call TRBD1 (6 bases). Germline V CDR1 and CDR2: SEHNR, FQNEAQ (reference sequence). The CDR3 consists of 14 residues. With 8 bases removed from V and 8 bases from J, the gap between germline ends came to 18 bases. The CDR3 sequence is CASGKSGAREKLFF. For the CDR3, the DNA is TGTGCCAGCGGCAAATCAGGGGCTCGCGAAAAACTGTTTTTT.

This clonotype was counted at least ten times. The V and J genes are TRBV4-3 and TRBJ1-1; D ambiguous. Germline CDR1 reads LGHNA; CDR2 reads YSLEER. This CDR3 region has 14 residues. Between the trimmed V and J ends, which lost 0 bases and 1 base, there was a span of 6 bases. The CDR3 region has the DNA TGCGCCAGCAGCCAAGATTTTGGGAACACTGAAGCTTTCTTT. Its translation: CASSQDFGNTEAFF.

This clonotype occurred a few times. CDR3 nucleotide sequence: TGTGCCAGCAGTGAGTCACAGGGCTGGACTGAAGCTTTCTTT. Protein sequence: CASSESQGWTEAFF. The genes are TRBV2 and TRBJ1-1; the D gene is possibly TRBD1 (6 bases). CDR1 SNHLY and CDR2 FYNNEI come from the germline V gene. The CDR3 totals 14 residues. V was clipped by 3 bases and J by 5 bases, with 13 bases between them.